This T cell receptor beta chain stems from a study of response to subunit inactivated influenza vaccine. TCRdb recomputed calls from the RT-PCR reads with MiXCR, one row per CDR3 protein. The sample has approximately 500,000 distinct CDR3 sequences; 12% to 15% are singletons. Points on this clonotype: The antigen remains unidentified.

Study-wide results and limits: New T cells are recruited in small numbers by each seasonal influenza vaccination, according to the authors' suggestion.

Germline CDR1 is SGHDN and CDR2 is FVKESK. The CDR3 has 13 amino acids. V dropped 1 base and J dropped 7 bases, with 10 bases sitting between them. Sequencing used PBMCs from blood, obtained 11 to 12 days after vaccination. The sequence was collected from a man aged 45-65 years who received an inactivated influenza vaccine. This chain uses TRBV14 with TRBJ1-2; D gene ambiguous. DNA of the CDR3: TGTGCCAGCAGCCAAGTTTACCTGGGTGGCTACACCTTC. Translating it yields CASSQVYLGGYTF. Drawing the rest from reference TRBV14 and TRBJ1-2, the complete variable domain is EAGVTQFPSHSVIEKGQTVTLRCDPISGHDNLYWYRRVMGKEIKFLLHFVKESKQDESGMPNNRFLAERTGGTYSTLKVQPAELEDSGVYFCASSQVYLGGYTFGSGTRLTVV.